This entry lists 5 T cell receptor beta chains sequenced from one sample in a study of T cell repertoires in cytomegalovirus infection (dated by TCRdb to between 2018 and 2021). Sequencing was carried out with an Illumina HiSeq 1500. The public reads were reanalyzed by TCRdb: fastp trimming at Q25, MiXCR alignment, in-frame beta chains only. Rows merge per CDR3 protein into single entries with the most common DNA and genes. This sample comprises roughly 800,000 distinct CDR3 sequences, roughly 29% of them detected only once. The ten largest clonotypes hold 13% of the sample. For these receptors, no antigen is known. The sample's treatment or condition, from its label and the paper: in vitro stimulation with specific CMV peptide epitopes to enrich CMV-specific T cells. The source material was cultured CD8+ T cells from PBMCs, sampled from culture after CMV antigen stimulation. Source of these receptors: a human donor in good health (CMV status not recorded). Some clones in this sample may be carry-over from other donors' samples.

This clonotype has a count of ten or more. The chain couples TRBV7-8 to TRBJ1-3, with TRBD1 as a possible D gene (6 bases). Trimming took off 4 bases at V and 0 bases at J, with 13 bases between the two ends. CDR1 is SGHVS and CDR2 is FQNEAQ in the germline V gene. The CDR3 has 16 residues. In nucleotides, the CDR3 is TGTGCCAGCAGCTCAACAGGGTTCTTCTCTGGAAACACCATATATTTT. It is translated as CASSSTGFFSGNTIYF.

The rearrangement uses TRBV9 and TRBJ1-1; D gene unclear. The CDR3 length is 14 residues. CDR1 is SGDLS and CDR2 is YYNGEE in the germline V gene. The germline V and J ends were trimmed by 0 bases and 4 bases, with 10 bases remaining between them. The CDR3 loop is CASSVGGEGTEAFF. DNA for the CDR3: TGTGCCAGCAGCGTAGGAGGCGAAGGCACTGAAGCTTTCTTT.

This chain uses TRBV28 with TRBJ2-3; 14 bases map to TRBD2. V shed 5 bases, J shed 4 bases, and the junction held 5 bases outside the gene matches. Germline loops: CDR1 MDHEN, CDR2 SYDVKM. The CDR3 spans 16 residues. CDR3 nucleotide sequence: TGTGCCAGCAGTATAGGGACTAGCGGGGGCGCAGATACGCAGTATTTT. This gives the protein CASSIGTSGGADTQYF.

This clonotype has more than one count but fewer than ten. The chain recombines TRBV15 with TRBJ2-7, with TRBD2 matching over 11 bases. The germline V gene encodes CDR1 LNHNV and CDR2 YYDKDF (reference sequence). The CDR3 consists of 14 residues. V lost 9 bases and J lost 4; bases outside the gene matches: 8. The CDR3 spells CATSGTSGSYEQYF. The CDR3 DNA reads TGTGCCACTAGCGGGACTAGCGGTAGTTACGAGCAGTACTTC.

This rearrangement joins TRBV29-1 to TRBJ2-7, with 7 bases lining up with TRBD1. The CDR3 loop spans 13 amino acids. With V trimmed by 1 base and J by 3 bases, 3 bases remained unmatched. Per germline, CDR1 SQVTM and CDR2 ANQGSEA. The CDR3: CSVEAGTVYEQYF. Written as DNA, the CDR3 is TGCAGCGTTGAAGCCGGGACAGTCTACGAGCAGTACTTC.